Below are 6 T cell receptor beta chains sequenced from a single sample in a study of shared clonotypes between healthy human individuals. Method: immunoSEQ multiplex PCR; TCRdb's copy keeps in-frame clones and lacks some. The data contain roughly 490,000 clones, 76% of them singletons. Sequenced: PBMCs. The receptors come from a woman between 40 and 55 years old in good health. Some clones in this sample may be carry-over from other donors' samples.

Points on this clone: A much larger clonotype is one base distant, so this may be a read error. This rearrangement joins TRBV7-2 to TRBJ2-5, with TRBD1 identical over 8 bases. Germline V lookup: CDR1 SGHTA, CDR2 FQGNSA. The length of the CDR3 is 16 residues. CDR3 in amino acids: CASSSLWTGNREAQYF. The CDR3 region has the DNA TGTGCCAGCAGCTCCCTCTGGACAGGGAACCGAGAGGCCCAGTACTTC.

The rearrangement links TRBV7-2 to TRBJ2-7; the D is unclear. V was shortened by 4 bases and J by 3 bases, with 4 bases between the two germline ends. CDR1 is SGHTA and CDR2 is FQGNSA in the germline V gene. The CDR3 spans 11 residues. Here the CDR3 DNA reads TGTGCCAGCAGCTCTTACTACGAGCAGTACTTC. Its protein product is CASSSYYEQYF.

The rearrangement uses TRBV27 and TRBJ1-1, with a weak D call TRBD1 (6 bases). Germline CDR1 reads MNHEY; CDR2 reads SMNVEV (reference sequence). This CDR3 comprises 14 residues. Deletions cut 1 base from V and 8 bases from J, with 14 bases between. The CDR3 loop reads CASSLFRQASEAFF. In DNA, the CDR3 is TGTGCCAGCAGTTTATTCAGACAGGCCTCCGAAGCTTTCTTT.

In regard to this clone: This sequence is one base from a far larger clone and is likely a read error. The rearrangement links TRBV4-2 to TRBJ1-1; D might be TRBD1 (5 bases). CDR1 is LGHNA, CDR2 YNFKEQ, per germline. The CDR3 is 17 amino acids. CDR3 nucleotides: TGTGCCAGCAGCCAAGGGGGCCCGGGCCGCATGAACACTGAAGCTTCCTTT. Translating gives CASSQGGPGRMNTEASF.

J is TRBJ2-7 and V is TRBV11-2; D is unclear. The CDR3 length is 14 residues. Per germline, CDR1 SGHAT and CDR2 FQNNGV. V lost 3 bases and J lost 0, with 9 bases in between. The chain's CDR3 is CASSFGVDSYEQYF. The CDR3 nucleotides read TGTGCCAGCAGCTTCGGTGTTGACTCCTACGAGCAGTACTTC.

This rearrangement joins TRBV7-6 to TRBJ1-5; TRBD1 matches 8 bases. Germline V gene sequence: CDR1 SGHVS, CDR2 FNYEAQ. This CDR3 is built from 15 residues. V lost 5 bases to trimming and J lost 5 bases; unmatched junction nucleotides: 8. Written as DNA, the CDR3 is TGTGCCAGCAGCCCCGGGGCAGGGGGCGATCAGCCCCAGCATTTT. This translates into CASSPGAGGDQPQHF. The full variable domain, its missing parts supplied by reference TRBV7-6 and TRBJ1-5, is GAGVSQSPRYKVTKRGQDVALRCDPISGHVSLYWYRQALGQGPEFLTYFNYEAQQDKSGLPNDRFSAERPEGSISTLTIQRTEQRDSAMYRCASSPGAGGDQPQHFGDGTRLSIL.